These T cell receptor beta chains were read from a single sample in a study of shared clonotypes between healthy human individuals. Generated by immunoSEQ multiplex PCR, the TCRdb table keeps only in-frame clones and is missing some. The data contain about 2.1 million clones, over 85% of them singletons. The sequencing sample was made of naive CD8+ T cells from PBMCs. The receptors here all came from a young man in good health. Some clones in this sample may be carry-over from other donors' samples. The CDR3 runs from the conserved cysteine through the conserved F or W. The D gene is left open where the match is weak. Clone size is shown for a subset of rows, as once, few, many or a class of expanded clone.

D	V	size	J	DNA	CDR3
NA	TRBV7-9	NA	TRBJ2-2	TGTGCCAGCAGCTCGGACAGCGGGGACACCGGGGAGCTGTTTTTT	CASSSDSGDTGELFF
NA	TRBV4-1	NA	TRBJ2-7	TGCGCCAGCAGCCAAGATACCCCCACAACTCTCTACGAGCAGTACTTC	CASSQDTPTTLYEQYF
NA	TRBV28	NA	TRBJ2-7	TGTGCCAGCAGCCCTAGAAACCGGGACACCTCCTACGAGCAGTACTTC	CASSPRNRDTSYEQYF
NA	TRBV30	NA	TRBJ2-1	TGTGCCGGGGACCCGGGGGACGAGCAGTTCTTC	CAGDPGDEQFF
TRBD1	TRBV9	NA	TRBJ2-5	TGTGCCAGCAGCGGGGACAGGGGATTAGAGACCCAGTACTTC	CASSGDRGLETQYF
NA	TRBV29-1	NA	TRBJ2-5	TGCAGCGTTAAGACCCAGTACTTC	CSVKTQYF
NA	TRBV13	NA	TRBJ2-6	TGTGCCAGCAGCTTACGGTCTGCTGGGGCCAACGTCCTGACTTTC	CASSLRSAGANVLTF
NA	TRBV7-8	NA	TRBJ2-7	TGTGCCAGCAGCTTTCCGGGACCTCCCTACGAGCAGTACTTC	CASSFPGPPYEQYF
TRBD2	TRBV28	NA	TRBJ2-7	TGTGCCAGCACCCCTGGCGGGAGTGGATCCGAGCAGTACTTC	CASTPGGSGSEQYF
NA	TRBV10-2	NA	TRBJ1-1	TGCGCCAGCAGTGAGCAGCCAGTTCCTGGCACTGAAGCTTTCTTT	CASSEQPVPGTEAFF
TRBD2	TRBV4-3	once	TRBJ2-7	TGCGCCAGCAGCCAAGAGACATTGCCGGGACTAGCCTCTTACGAGCAGTACTTC	CASSQETLPGLASYEQYF
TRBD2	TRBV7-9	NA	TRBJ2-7	TGTGCCAGCAGCTTAGAGGGACTAGCGGCTTCCTACGAGCAGTACTTC	CASSLEGLAASYEQYF
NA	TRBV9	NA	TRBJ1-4	TGTGCCAGCAGCCCCACAGGGTTTGATGAAAAACTGTTTTTT	CASSPTGFDEKLFF
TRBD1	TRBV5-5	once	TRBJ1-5	TGTGCCAGCAGCTTGACAGGGGTCAACAATCAGCCCCAGCATTTT	CASSLTGVNNQPQHF
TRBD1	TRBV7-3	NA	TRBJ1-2	TGTGCCAGCAGCTTAAGGGCAGGGGGCCCAGCTAACTATGGCTACACCTTC	CASSLRAGGPANYGYTF
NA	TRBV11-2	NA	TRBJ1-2	TGTGCCAGCAGCTTGGTTCCTACGGGCTACACCTTC	CASSLVPTGYTF
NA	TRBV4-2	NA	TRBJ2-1	TGTGCCAGCAGCCAAGGGGGGCTGGCTGCCTATGAGCAGTTCTTC	CASSQGGLAAYEQFF
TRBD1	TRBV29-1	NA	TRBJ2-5	TGCAGCGTTGTCTTTGGACAGGAAGCCGGGCCGTACCAAGAGACCCAGTACTTC	CSVVFGQEAGPYQETQYF
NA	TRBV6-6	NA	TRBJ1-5	TGTGCCAGCAGTTACTTGACAGCCTATAGCAATCAGCCCCAGCATTTT	CASSYLTAYSNQPQHF
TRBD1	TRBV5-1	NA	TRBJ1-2	TGCGCCAGCAGCTTGACCAGACCGGGACAGGGAGCTAACTATGGCTACACCTTC	CASSLTRPGQGANYGYTF
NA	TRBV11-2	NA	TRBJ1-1	TGTGCCAGCAGCTACCGGACAGCGAACACTGAAGCTTTCTTT	CASSYRTANTEAFF
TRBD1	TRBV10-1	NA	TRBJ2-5	TGCGCCAGCAGTGAGCCCAGGACAGGGTGGCAAGAGACCCAGTACTTC	CASSEPRTGWQETQYF
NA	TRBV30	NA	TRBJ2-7	TGTGCCTGGAGTAAAGGGTCCTACGAGCAGTACTTC	CAWSKGSYEQYF
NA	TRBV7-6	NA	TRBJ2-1	TGTGCCAGCACCCCGACTAGCTCCTACAATGAGCAGTTCTTC	CASTPTSSYNEQFF
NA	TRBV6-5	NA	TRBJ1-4	TGTGCCAGCAGTTACCAGACTAATGAAAAACTGTTTTTT	CASSYQTNEKLFF
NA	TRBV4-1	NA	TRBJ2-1	TGCGCCAGCAGCCAAGATCCCCCAGGCGGGATCAATGAGCAGTTCTTC	CASSQDPPGGINEQFF
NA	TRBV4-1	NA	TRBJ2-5	TGCGCCAGCAGCCAGCGGTTGAGTGGGCAAGAGACCCAGTACTTC	CASSQRLSGQETQYF
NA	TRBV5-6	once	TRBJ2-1	TGTGCCAGCAGCTTGGGTCTAGCCCGAGAGCAGTTCTTC	CASSLGLAREQFF
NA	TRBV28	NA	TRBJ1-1	TGTGCCAGCAGTCCGGGGGGGGCAGGCTGGACTGAAGCTTTCTTT	CASSPGGAGWTEAFF
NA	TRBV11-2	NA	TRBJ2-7	TGTGCCAGCAGCTTACCCGGGACGGGCTACGAGCAGTACTTC	CASSLPGTGYEQYF
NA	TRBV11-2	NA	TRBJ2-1	TGTGCCAGCAGCTTAGGCGGTTTATTCTACAATGAGCAGTTCTTC	CASSLGGLFYNEQFF
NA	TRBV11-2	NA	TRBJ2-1	TGTGCCAGCAGCTTGGGGTTCAGTATCAATGAGCAGTTCTTC	CASSLGFSINEQFF
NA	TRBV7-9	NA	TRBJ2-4	TGTGCCAGCAGCATTCGGGACACGAAAAACATTCAGTACTTC	CASSIRDTKNIQYF
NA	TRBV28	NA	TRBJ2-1	TGTGCCACCTCCACCCGAAGGGCCCCCCCCTACAATGAGCAGTTCTTC	CATSTRRAPPYNEQFF
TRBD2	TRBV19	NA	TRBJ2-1	TGTGCCAGTAGCGCAAGAGCGGGATGGACCTACAATGAGCAGTTCTTC	CASSARAGWTYNEQFF
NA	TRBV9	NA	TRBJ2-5	TGTGCCAGCAGCGTACGGGGCGCCCACCAAGAGACCCAGTACTTC	CASSVRGAHQETQYF